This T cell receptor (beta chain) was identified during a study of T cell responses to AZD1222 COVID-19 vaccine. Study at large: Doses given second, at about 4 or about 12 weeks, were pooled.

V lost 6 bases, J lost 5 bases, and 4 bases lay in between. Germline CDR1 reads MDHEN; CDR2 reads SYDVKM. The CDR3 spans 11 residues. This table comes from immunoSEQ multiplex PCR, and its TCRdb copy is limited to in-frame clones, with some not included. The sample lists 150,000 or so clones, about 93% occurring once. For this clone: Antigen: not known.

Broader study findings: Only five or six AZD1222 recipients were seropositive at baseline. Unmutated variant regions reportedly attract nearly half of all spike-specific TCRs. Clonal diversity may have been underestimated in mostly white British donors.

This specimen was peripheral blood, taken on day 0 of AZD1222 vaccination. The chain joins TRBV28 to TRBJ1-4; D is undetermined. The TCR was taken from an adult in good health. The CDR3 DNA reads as TGTGCCAGCAGGGAGAATGAAAAACTGTTTTTT. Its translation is CASRENEKLFF.